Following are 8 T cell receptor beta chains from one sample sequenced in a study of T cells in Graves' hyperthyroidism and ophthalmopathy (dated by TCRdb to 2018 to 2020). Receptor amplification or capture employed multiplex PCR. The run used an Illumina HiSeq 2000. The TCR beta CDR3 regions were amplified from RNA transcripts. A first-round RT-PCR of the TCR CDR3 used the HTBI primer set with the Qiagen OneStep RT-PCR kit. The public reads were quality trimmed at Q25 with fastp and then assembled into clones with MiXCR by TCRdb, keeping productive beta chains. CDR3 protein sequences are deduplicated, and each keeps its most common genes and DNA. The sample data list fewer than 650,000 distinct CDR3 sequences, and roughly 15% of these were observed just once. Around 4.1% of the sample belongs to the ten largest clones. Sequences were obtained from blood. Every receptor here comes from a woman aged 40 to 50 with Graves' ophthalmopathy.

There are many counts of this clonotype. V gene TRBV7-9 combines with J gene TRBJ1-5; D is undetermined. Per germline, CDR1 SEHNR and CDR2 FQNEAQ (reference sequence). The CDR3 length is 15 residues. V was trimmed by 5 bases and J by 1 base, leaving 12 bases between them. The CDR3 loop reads CASSPGRSSNQPQHF. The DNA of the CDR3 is TGTGCCAGCAGCCCGGGCAGGTCGAGCAATCAGCCCCAGCATTTT.

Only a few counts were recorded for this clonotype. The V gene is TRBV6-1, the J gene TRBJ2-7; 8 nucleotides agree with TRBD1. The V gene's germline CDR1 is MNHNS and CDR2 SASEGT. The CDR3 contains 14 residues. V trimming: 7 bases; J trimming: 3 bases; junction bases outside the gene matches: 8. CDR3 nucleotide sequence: TGTGCCAGCAATGCCGGGACAGGTCTCTACGAGCAGTACTTC. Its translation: CASNAGTGLYEQYF.

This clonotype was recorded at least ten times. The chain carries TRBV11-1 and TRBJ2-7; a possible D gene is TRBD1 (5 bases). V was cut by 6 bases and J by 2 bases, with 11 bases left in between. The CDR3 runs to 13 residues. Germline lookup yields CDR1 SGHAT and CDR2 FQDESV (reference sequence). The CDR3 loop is CASSSAGPYEQYF. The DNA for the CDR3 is TGTGCCAGCAGTTCCGCAGGGCCCTACGAGCAGTACTTC.

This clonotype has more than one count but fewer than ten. The CDR3 region is CASSQELAGGPNTGELFF. For the CDR3, the DNA is TGCGCCAGCAGCCAAGAATTGGCGGGAGGACCGAACACCGGGGAGCTGTTTTTT. This chain joins TRBV4-3 and TRBJ2-2, with 8 bases aligning to TRBD2. V lost 0 bases to trimming and J lost 0 bases; unmatched junction nucleotides: 6. Germline V gene data show CDR1 as LGHNA and CDR2 as YSLEER. This CDR3 has 18 amino acids.

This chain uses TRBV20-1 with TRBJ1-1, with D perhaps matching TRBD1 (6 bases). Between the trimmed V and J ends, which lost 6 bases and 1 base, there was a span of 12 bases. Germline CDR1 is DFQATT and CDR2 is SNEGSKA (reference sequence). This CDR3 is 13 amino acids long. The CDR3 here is CSAKLGANTEAFF. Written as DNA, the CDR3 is TGCAGTGCCAAGTTGGGGGCGAACACTGAAGCTTTCTTT.

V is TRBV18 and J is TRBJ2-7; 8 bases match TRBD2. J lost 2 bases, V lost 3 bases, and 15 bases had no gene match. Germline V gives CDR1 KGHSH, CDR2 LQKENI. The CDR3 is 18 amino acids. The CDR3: CASSPPRGSGVSAYEQYF. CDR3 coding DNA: TGTGCCAGCTCACCCCCACGCGGTAGCGGGGTATCGGCCTACGAGCAGTACTTC.

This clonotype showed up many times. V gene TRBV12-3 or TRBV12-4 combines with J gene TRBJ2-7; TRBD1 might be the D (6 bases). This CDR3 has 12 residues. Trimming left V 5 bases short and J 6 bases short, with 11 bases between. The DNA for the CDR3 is TGTGCCAGCAGTAGGGACATACCCGAGCAGTACTTC. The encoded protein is CASSRDIPEQYF.

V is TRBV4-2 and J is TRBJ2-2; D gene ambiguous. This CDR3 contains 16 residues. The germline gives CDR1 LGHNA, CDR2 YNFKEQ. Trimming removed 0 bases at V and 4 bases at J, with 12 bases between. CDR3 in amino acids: CASSQDPTPGTGELFF. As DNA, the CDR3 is TGTGCCAGCAGCCAAGACCCAACCCCGGGCACCGGGGAGCTGTTTTTT.